Listed below are T cell receptor beta chains from one sample, sequenced in a study of T cells in Graves' hyperthyroidism and ophthalmopathy. TCRdb processed the multiplex PCR reads anew with MiXCR; each CDR3 protein has one entry. The sample consists of about 520,000 distinct CDR3 sequences, about a fifth of them appearing once. The specimen sequenced was blood. All receptors come from a man between 18 and 35 years old with Graves' hyperthyroidism. Both conserved end residues are part of each CDR3. The D gene is left open where the match is weak. Clone size is not always given. Where it is, it says once, few, many or a class for expanded clones.

TRBV3-1	TRBD2	TRBJ2-5	NA	TGTGCCAGCAGCCAAGATGGTAGCGGGGGTCGTCAAGAGACCCAGTACTTC	CASSQDGSGGRQETQYF
TRBV28	TRBD1	TRBJ1-2	many	TGTGCCAGCAGTCCTCCAGGGGGCCCGGGACTCTATGGCTACACCTTC	CASSPPGGPGLYGYTF
TRBV9	NA	TRBJ2-5	NA	TGTGCCAGCAGCGGCGGCTCAGGGGTACGAGAGACCCAGTACTTC	CASSGGSGVRETQYF
TRBV15	TRBD1	TRBJ1-5	many	TGTGCCACCAGCAGAGCAAGGACAGGGGTTCAGCCCCAGCATTTT	CATSRARTGVQPQHF
TRBV7-2	NA	TRBJ1-2	NA	TGTGCCAGCAGCCCCATCCCCGCCTCTGGCTACACCTTC	CASSPIPASGYTF
TRBV29-1	NA	TRBJ2-5	many	TGCAGCGTTGTTACCGGGGAGGAAGGAGAGACCCAGTACTTC	CSVVTGEEGETQYF
TRBV11-2	TRBD1	TRBJ1-6	NA	TGTGCCAGCAGCCTTGGGAGGTGGGACAGGGAATGGAATTCACCCCTCCACTTT	CASSLGRWDREWNSPLHF
TRBV12-3/TRBV12-4	NA	TRBJ1-1	many	TGTGCCAGCAGTGGTCTACCGCGGAACACTGAAGCTTTCTTT	CASSGLPRNTEAFF
TRBV27	NA	TRBJ1-2	many	TGTGCCAGCAGTGCCGCCGACACACTATTTAACTATGGCTACACCTTC	CASSAADTLFNYGYTF
TRBV14	NA	TRBJ2-7	many	TGTGCCAGCAGCCAAGACAGGATCCCTTACGAGCAGTACTTC	CASSQDRIPYEQYF
TRBV25-1	NA	TRBJ1-2	once	TGTGCCAGCAGGAGTGGAGCGCTGGCGTATGGCTACACCTTC	CASRSGALAYGYTF
TRBV5-1	TRBD1	TRBJ1-6	NA	TGCGCCAGCAGCTTGGATGGACAGGGATACTCACCCCTCCACTTT	CASSLDGQGYSPLHF
TRBV12-3/TRBV12-4	NA	TRBJ2-7	many	TGTGCCAGCAGTCTACAGGGGACTCTCTACGAGCAGTACTTC	CASSLQGTLYEQYF
TRBV30	NA	TRBJ1-2	few	TGTGCCTGCCCCCTGTGGAGCCCGTTTTCTATCTATGGCTACGCCTTC	CACPLWSPFSIYGYAF
TRBV2	TRBD1	TRBJ2-7	many	TGTGCCAGCAGGACAGGGCACCTCTCCTACGAGCAGTACTTC	CASRTGHLSYEQYF
TRBV25-1	NA	TRBJ2-7	many	TGTGCCAGCAGTGAATTGCGGAGCTCCTACGAGCAGTACTTC	CASSELRSSYEQYF
TRBV27	NA	TRBJ2-5	many	TGTGCCAGCAGTTTCGCGGCAGAAGAGACCCAGTACTTC	CASSFAAEETQYF
TRBV5-1	NA	TRBJ2-5	NA	TGCGCCAGCAGCCCGGGGTCCACTCAAGAGACCCAGTACTTC	CASSPGSTQETQYF
TRBV19	NA	TRBJ1-1	many	TGTGCCAGTAGTACTTTCAAGGGCACTGAAGCTTTCTTT	CASSTFKGTEAFF
TRBV4-1	NA	TRBJ1-3	NA	TGCGCCAGCAGCCAAGATGGGGTAGACACCATATATTTT	CASSQDGVDTIYF
TRBV29-1	NA	TRBJ1-2	NA	TGCAGCGTAGACGTCCTTAACTATGGCTACACCTTC	CSVDVLNYGYTF
TRBV6-2/TRBV6-3	NA	TRBJ2-7	NA	TGTGCCAGCCGATCGACGGCCTCCTACGAGCAGTACTTC	CASRSTASYEQYF
TRBV5-1	NA	TRBJ1-2	many	TGCGCCAGCAGCTTGGTTGAGGACTATGGCTACACCTTC	CASSLVEDYGYTF
TRBV2	NA	TRBJ2-7	many	TGTGCCAGCATGTGGGGCCCTGGGACCTACGAGCAGTACTTC	CASMWGPGTYEQYF
TRBV20-1	TRBD1	TRBJ1-5	many	TGCAGTGCTAGAGGACAGGGGGACTATCAGCCCCAGCATTTT	CSARGQGDYQPQHF
TRBV6-1	TRBD1	TRBJ1-5	NA	TGTGCCAGCAGTGACAGGGGGGGGAGTCAGCCCCAGCATTTT	CASSDRGGSQPQHF
TRBV6-2/TRBV6-3	NA	TRBJ1-2	many	TGTGCCAGCAGTTACTTTAGCGATGGCTACACCTTC	CASSYFSDGYTF
TRBV19	NA	TRBJ2-5	NA	TGTGCCAGTAGTATACAGGGTGCTATAGAGACCCAGTACTTC	CASSIQGAIETQYF
TRBV7-9	NA	TRBJ2-5	few	TGTGCCAGCAAGCTCGGGGCTCTTCAAGAGACCCAGTACTTC	CASKLGALQETQYF
TRBV28	TRBD2	TRBJ2-2	once	TGTGCCAGCAGTTTTGGCGGGAGGGGGAACACCGGGGAGCTGTTTTTT	CASSFGGRGNTGELFF
TRBV27	TRBD1	TRBJ1-1	NA	TGTGCCAGCCGTAACAGGGGGTTGGTGACTGAAGCTTTCTTT	CASRNRGLVTEAFF
TRBV4-1	NA	TRBJ1-5	NA	TGCGCCAGCAGCCACACCGGGCGGGTCGGGCAGCCCCAGCATTTT	CASSHTGRVGQPQHF
TRBV27	TRBD1	TRBJ1-2	many	TGTGCCAGCAGTCCGCGGACAGGGGTGGGCTATGGCTACACCTTC	CASSPRTGVGYGYTF